The sequence of this TCR beta chain was determined in a study of PD-1 blockade in classical Hodgkin lymphoma. Study-level findings and limits: Complete responders had baseline diversity similar to newly diagnosed patients.

Comments on this clone: Antigen unknown.

Brentuximab vedotin exposure varied, and every patient relapsed after autologous stem cell transplantation. Per germline, CDR1 SGDLS and CDR2 YYNGEE. V trimming: 3 bases; J trimming: 5 bases; junction bases outside the gene matches: 8. The CDR3 runs to 15 residues. Measured with immunoSEQ multiplex PCR; TCRdb has only the in-frame clones, and not every one. Of under 95,000 clones in the sample, roughly 91% are singletons; the top ten hold roughly 8%. The rearrangement joins TRBV9 to TRBJ2-1; 7 bases match TRBD2. This TCR came from a human donor with classical Hodgkin lymphoma. The sample was peripheral blood mononuclear cells (PBMCs), taken at baseline. The CDR3 DNA reads as TGTGCCAGCAGCGCGGGGGGTGGCACCCACAATGAGCAGTTCTTC. Its translation: CASSAGGGTHNEQFF.